One TCR beta chain is described in this entry. Its antigen is still unknown. These data originate in a study of CD8 T cells in Susac syndrome. Study-wide results and limits: It was acknowledged in the study that its TCR sequencing and HLA analysis involved a relatively small number of individuals.

V lost 0 bases and J 0 bases, leaving 12 bases between the germline ends. The CDR3 consists of 18 residues. Germline V gene sequence: CDR1 MGHRA, CDR2 YSYEKL. Random-hexamer reverse transcription was applied to about 0.5 to 1 ug RNA. TCRdb recomputed calls from the immunoSEQ multiplex PCR reads with MiXCR, one row per CDR3 protein. Here the sample spans under 550,000 distinct CDR3 sequences, approximately 85% being singletons. Sequencing was done on a sample of CD8+ T cells from PBMCs. The gene calls are TRBV4-1 and TRBJ2-6, with TRBD1 as a possible D gene (5 bases). This clonotype was sampled from a human donor with multiple sclerosis. CDR3 protein: CASSQDLGHPSGANVLTF. CDR3 DNA: TGCGCCAGCAGCCAAGATCTAGGACACCCCTCTGGGGCCAACGTCCTGACTTTC.